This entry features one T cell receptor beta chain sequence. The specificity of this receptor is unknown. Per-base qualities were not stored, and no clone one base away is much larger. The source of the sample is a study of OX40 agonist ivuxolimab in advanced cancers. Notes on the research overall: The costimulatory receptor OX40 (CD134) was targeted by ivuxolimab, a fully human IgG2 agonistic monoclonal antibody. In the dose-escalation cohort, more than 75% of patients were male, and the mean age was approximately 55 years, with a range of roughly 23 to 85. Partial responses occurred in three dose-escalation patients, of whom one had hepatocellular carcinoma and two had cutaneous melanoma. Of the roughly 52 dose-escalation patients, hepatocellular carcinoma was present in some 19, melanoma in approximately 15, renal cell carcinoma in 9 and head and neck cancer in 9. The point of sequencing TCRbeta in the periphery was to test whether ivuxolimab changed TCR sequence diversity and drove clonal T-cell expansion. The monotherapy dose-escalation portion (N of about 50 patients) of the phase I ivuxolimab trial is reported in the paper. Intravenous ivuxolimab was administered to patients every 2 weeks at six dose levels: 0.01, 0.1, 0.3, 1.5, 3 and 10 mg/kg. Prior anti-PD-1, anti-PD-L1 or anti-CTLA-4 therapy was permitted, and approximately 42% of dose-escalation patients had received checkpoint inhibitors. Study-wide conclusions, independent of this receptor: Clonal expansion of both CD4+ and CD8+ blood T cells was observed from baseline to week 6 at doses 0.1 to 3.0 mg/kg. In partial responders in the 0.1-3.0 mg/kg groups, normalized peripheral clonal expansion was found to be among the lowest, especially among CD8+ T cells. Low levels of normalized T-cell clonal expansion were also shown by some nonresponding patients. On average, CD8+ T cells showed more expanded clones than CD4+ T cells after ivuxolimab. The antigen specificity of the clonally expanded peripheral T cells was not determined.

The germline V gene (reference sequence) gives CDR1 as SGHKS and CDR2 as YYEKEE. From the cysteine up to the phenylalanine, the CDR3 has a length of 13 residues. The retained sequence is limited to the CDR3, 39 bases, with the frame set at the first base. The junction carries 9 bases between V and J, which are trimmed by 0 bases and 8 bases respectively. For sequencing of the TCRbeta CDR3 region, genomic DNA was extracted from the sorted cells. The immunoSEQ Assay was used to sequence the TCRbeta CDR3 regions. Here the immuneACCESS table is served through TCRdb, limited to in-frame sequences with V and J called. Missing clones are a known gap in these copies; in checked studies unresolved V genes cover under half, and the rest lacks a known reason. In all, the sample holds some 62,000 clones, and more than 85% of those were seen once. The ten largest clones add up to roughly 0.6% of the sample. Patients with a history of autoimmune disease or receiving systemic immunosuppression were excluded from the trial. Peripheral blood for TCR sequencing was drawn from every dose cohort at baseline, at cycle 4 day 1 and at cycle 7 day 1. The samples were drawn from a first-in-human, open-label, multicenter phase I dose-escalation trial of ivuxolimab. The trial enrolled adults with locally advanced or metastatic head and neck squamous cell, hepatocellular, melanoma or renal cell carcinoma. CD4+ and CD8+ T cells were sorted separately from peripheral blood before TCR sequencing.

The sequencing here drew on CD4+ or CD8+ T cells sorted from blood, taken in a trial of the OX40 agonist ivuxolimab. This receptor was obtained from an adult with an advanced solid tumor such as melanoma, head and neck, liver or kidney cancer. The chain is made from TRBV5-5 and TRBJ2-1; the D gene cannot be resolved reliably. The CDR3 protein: CASSLGADDEQFF. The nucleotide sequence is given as TGTGCCAGCAGCTTGGGAGCCGACGATGAGCAGTTCTTC.